This paragraph covers one T cell receptor beta chain sequence. Its matching antigen is unknown. Germline CDR1 KGHSH, CDR2 LQKENI. The CDR3 is made up of 15 amino acids. This sample stems from a study of monozygotic twins with inflammatory bowel disease. Regarding the study as a whole: Relative to healthy twins, IBD patients had fewer clonotypes in common with others, a gap that was especially apparent with disease activity.

cDNA was produced in eight separate reactions per sample. TCRdb reprocessed the 5' RACE reads and stores each CDR3 protein as one record, lacking DNA. Its table records some 200,000 distinct CDR3 sequences. The authors drew over 2 ml of blood from each donor. Investigators pulled total RNA out of whole blood and did not sort T cells. The receptor was derived from a human donor with ulcerative colitis or Crohn's disease, or a healthy co-twin of an affected twin (not recorded which). Sequenced input: blood. The genes are TRBV18 and TRBJ2-7; TCRdb designates TRBD1, a call that cannot be tested without DNA. Here the CDR3 reads CASSPPDRPSYEQYF.